The TCR beta chain described here comes from a study of blood T cells in healthy people across ages. A second PCR of roughly 7 to 11 cycles used a sample-barcoded 5' primer and a J-beta primer mix. TCRdb processed the 5' RACE reads anew with MiXCR; each CDR3 protein has one entry. The sample has 1.5 million to 2 million distinct CDR3 sequences, approximately 50% seen once. The germline V gene has CDR1 SQVTM and CDR2 ANQGSEA. J lost 11 bases, V lost 4 bases, and 11 bases had no gene match. The CDR3 runs 13 residues. This clonotype was obtained from a woman between 40 and 55 years old in good health. The rearrangement joins TRBV29-1 to TRBJ2-3, with 8 positions matching TRBD2. Material: blood. The CDR3 DNA sequence: TGCAGCGTTGGGCGGGGGGATGGAGAGGGGCAGTATTTT. This codes for CSVGRGDGEGQYF.